This T cell receptor beta chain originates from a study of tumour-infiltrating T cells in Burkitt lymphoma. About the research overall: Productive clonality predicted overall and progression-free survival.

TCRdb keeps only in-frame clones here, not all; method: immunoSEQ multiplex PCR. The data hold 11,000 to 15,000 clones, with 30% observed a single time. With V trimmed by 3 bases and J by 4 bases, 5 bases remained unmatched. The germline CDR1 and CDR2 sequences are SGDLS and YYNGEE. The CDR3 loop spans 15 amino acids. The source material was tumor tissue. V is TRBV9 and J is TRBJ2-2, with 8 nucleotides matching TRBD1. This TCR derives from a human donor with diffuse large B-cell lymphoma. In DNA, the CDR3 is TGTGCCAGCAGCGCCCAGGGGGCCACCACCGGGGAGCTGTTTTTT. Amino acid sequence: CASSAQGATTGELFF.